This TCR beta chain emerged from a study of T cell responses to AZD1222 COVID-19 vaccine. Sequenced by immunoSEQ multiplex PCR; TCRdb stores in-frame clones only, minus some. The sample has approximately 64,000 clones; around nine tenths are singletons. The germline gives CDR1 LNHDA, CDR2 SQIVND (reference sequence). The CDR3 is made up of 15 amino acids. Trimming took 8 bases from V and 8 from J, leaving 22 bases between them. In the case of this clone: What it recognizes is unknown.

Study conclusions and caveats: Scientists sampled the repertoires only once the peak T cell response had passed. In a largely white British group with more females than males, clonal diversity was possibly underestimated. Targets within unmutated variant regions were reportedly found for nearly half of spike-specific TCRs.

The specimen comprised peripheral blood, sampled 28 days after the second dose of the MenACWY control vaccine. The V and J genes are TRBV19 and TRBJ2-1; D perhaps matches TRBD1 (7 bases). The receptor was derived from an adult who received the MenACWY meningococcal vaccine as a control. CDR3 loop: CASGGFGTAVHEQFF. In DNA, the CDR3 is TGTGCCAGTGGAGGGTTCGGGACAGCGGTCCATGAGCAGTTCTTC.